The present TCR beta chain was sequenced within a study of T cell changes during pregnancy in multiple sclerosis. Data came from immunoSEQ multiplex PCR; TCRdb stores just in-frame clones and leaves some out. This table has under 65,000 clones, 92% appearing once. Trimming left V 4 bases short and J 3 bases short, with 13 bases between. Germline V gives CDR1 MNHEY, CDR2 SMNVEV (reference sequence). The CDR3 is made up of 14 amino acids. Sequences were derived from peripheral blood, sampled in the second trimester of pregnancy. The receptor's source is a female donor with multiple sclerosis, enrolled in a pregnancy study. The J gene is TRBJ2-7, the V gene TRBV27; possible D gene TRBD2, 6 bases. CDR3 region: CASSSGVVGYEQYF. The CDR3 coding sequence is TGTGCCAGCAGTTCGGGGGTAGTGGGCTACGAGCAGTACTTC.